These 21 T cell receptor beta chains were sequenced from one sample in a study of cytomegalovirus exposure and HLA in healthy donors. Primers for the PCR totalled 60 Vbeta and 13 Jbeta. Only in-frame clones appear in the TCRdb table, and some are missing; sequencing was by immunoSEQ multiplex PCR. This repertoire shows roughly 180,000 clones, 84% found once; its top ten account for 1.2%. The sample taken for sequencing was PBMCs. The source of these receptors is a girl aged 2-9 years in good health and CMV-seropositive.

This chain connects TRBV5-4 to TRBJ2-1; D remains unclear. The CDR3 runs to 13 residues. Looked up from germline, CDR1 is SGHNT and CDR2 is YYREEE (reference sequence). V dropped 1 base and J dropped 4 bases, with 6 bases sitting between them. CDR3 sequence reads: CASSLRVYNEQFF. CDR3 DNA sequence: TGTGCCAGCAGCTTGCGCGTATACAATGAGCAGTTCTTC.

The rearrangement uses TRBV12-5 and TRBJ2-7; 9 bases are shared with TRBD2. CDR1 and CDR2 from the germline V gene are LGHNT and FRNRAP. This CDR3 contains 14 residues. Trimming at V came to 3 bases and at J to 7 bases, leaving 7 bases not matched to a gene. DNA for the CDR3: TGTGCTAGTGGTTTTAAGGCGGGAGGGGATGAGCAGTACTTC. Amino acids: CASGFKAGGDEQYF.

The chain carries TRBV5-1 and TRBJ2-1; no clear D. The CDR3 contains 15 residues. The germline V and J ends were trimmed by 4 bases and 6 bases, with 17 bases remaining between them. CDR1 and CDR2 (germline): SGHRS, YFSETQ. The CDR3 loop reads CASSLESVSLNEQFF. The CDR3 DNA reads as TGCGCCAGCAGCCTGGAAAGCGTCTCTCTCAATGAGCAGTTCTTC.

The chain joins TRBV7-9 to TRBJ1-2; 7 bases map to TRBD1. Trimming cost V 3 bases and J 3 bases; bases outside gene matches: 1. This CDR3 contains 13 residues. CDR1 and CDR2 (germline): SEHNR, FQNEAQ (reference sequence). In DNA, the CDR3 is TGTGCCAGCAGCTTGGGGACAGACTATGGCTACACCTTC. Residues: CASSLGTDYGYTF. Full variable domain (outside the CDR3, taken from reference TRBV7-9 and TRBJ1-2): DTGVSQNPRHKITKRGQNVTFRCDPISEHNRLYWYRQTLGQGPEFLTYFQNEAQLEKSRLLSDRFSAERPKGSFSTLEIQRTEQGDSAMYLCASSLGTDYGYTFGSGTRLTVV.

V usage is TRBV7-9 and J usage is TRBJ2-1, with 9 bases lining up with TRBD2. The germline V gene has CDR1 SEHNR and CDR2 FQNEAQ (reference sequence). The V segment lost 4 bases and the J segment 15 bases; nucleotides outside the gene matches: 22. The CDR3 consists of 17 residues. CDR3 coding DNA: TGTGCCAGCAGCTCCCCAACCACGAAACGAGCGGGAGGCCGTCTGTTCTTC. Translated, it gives CASSSPTTKRAGGRLFF.

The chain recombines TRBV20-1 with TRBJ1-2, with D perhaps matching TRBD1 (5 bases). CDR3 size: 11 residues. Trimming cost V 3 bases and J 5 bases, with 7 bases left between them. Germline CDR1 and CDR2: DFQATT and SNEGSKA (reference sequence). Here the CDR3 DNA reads TGCAGTGCTAGGACAGATTATGGCTACACCTTC. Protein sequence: CSARTDYGYTF.

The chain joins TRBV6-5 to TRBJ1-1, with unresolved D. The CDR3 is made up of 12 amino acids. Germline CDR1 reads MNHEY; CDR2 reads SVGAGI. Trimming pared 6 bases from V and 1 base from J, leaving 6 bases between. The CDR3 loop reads CASRRENTEAFF. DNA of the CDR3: TGTGCCAGCAGAAGAGAGAACACTGAAGCTTTCTTT.

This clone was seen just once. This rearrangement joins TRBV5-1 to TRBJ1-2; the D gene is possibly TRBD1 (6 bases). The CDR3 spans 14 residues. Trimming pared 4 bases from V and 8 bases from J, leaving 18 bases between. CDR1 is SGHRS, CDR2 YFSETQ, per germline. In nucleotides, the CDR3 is TGCGCCAGCAGCCGGGAAACAGGGCTCCACGGCTACACCTTC. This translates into CASSRETGLHGYTF.

The CDR3 protein is CASSQDWQGHYNSPLHF. DNA for the CDR3: TGCGCCAGCAGCCAAGATTGGCAGGGACACTATAATTCACCCCTCCACTTT. The rearrangement uses TRBV4-1 and TRBJ1-6; D is perhaps TRBD1 (6 bases). Germline CDR1 and CDR2: MGHRA and YSYEKL. V was cut by 0 bases and J by 3 bases, with 12 bases left in between. The CDR3 consists of 17 residues.

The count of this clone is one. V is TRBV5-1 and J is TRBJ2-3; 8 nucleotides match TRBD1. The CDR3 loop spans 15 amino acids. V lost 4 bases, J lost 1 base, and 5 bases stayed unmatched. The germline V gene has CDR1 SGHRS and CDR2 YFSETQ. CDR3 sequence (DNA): TGCGCCAGCAGCCTTGACAGGGGTGGCACAGATACGCAGTATTTT. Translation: CASSLDRGGTDTQYF. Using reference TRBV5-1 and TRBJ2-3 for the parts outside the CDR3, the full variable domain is KAGVTQTPRYLIKTRGQQVTLSCSPISGHRSVSWYQQTPGQGLQFLFEYFSETQRNKGNFPGRFSGRQFSNSRSEMNVSTLELGDSALYLCASSLDRGGTDTQYFGPGTRLTVL.

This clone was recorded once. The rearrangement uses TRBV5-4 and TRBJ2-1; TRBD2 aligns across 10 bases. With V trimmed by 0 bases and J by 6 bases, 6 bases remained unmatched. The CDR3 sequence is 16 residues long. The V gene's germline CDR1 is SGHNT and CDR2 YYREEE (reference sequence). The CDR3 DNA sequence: TGTGCCAGCAGCTTGGCACTAGCGGGACTTACCAATGAGCAGTTCTTC. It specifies CASSLALAGLTNEQFF.

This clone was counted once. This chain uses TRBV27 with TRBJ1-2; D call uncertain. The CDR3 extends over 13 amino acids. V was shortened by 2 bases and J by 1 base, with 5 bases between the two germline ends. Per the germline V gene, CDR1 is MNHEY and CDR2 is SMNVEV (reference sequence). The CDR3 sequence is CASSLPNNYGYTF. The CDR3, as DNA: TGTGCCAGCAGTTTACCCAATAACTATGGCTACACCTTC.

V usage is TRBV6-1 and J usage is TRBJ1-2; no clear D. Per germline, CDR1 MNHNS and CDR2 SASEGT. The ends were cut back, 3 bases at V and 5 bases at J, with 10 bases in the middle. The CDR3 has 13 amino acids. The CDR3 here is CASSERAGYGYTF. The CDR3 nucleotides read TGTGCCAGCAGTGAGCGGGCGGGGTATGGCTACACCTTC.

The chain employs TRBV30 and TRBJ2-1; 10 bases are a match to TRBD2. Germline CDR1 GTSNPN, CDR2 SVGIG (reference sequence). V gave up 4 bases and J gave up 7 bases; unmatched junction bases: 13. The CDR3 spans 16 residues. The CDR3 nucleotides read TGTGCCTGGAAAGCGGGGGGGCCTTTGAGGGTAAATGAGCAGTTCTTC. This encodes CAWKAGGPLRVNEQFF.

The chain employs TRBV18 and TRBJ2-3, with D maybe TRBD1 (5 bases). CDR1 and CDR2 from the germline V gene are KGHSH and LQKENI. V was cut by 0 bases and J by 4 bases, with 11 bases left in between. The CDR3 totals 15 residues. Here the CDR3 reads CASSPPQGMADTQYF. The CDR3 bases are TGTGCCAGCTCACCACCGCAGGGTATGGCAGATACGCAGTATTTT.

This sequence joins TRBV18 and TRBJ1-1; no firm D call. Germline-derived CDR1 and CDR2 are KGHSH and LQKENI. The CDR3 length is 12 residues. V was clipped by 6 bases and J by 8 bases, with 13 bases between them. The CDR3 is CASSPSREEAFF. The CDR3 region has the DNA TGTGCCAGCTCTCCCTCACGGGAGGAAGCTTTCTTT.

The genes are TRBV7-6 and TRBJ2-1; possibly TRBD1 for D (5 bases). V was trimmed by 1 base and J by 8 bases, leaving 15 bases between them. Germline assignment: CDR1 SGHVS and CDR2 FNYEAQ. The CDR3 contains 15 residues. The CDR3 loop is CASSLGFYRSDEQFF. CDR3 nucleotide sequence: TGTGCCAGCAGCTTAGGCTTCTACAGGAGTGATGAGCAGTTCTTC.

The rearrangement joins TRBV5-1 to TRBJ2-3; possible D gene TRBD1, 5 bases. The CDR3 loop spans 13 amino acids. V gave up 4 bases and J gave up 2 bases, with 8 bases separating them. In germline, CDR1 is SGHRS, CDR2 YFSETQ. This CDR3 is CASSVRDTDTQYF. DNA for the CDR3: TGCGCCAGCAGCGTCAGGGACACAGATACGCAGTATTTT.

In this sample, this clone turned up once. In nucleotides, the CDR3 is TGTGCCATCAGTGAGTCAGGACTAGCGGGAGTACCAGATACGCAGTATTTT. Protein: CAISESGLAGVPDTQYF. V gene TRBV10-3 combines with J gene TRBJ2-3; 13 bases line up with TRBD2. The CDR3 is 17 residues long. CDR1 and CDR2 (germline): ENHRY, SYGVKD. The junction had 4 bases not matched to a gene; V was cut back by 0 bases and J by 4 bases.

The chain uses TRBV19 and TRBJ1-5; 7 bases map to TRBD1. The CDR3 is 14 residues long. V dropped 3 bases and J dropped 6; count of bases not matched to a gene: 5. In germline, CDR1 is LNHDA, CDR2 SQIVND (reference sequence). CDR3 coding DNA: TGTGCCAGTAGTATGGACAGGTGGGGTCAGCCCCAGCATTTT. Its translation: CASSMDRWGQPQHF.

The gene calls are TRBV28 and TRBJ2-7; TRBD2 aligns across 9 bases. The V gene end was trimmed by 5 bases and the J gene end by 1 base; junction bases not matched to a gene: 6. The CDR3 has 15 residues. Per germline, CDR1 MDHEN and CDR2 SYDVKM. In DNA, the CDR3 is TGTGCCAGCAGTGCCCTAGCGGGAAGTTCCTACGAGCAGTACTTC. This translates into CASSALAGSSYEQYF.